The present T cell receptor (beta chain) was sequenced within a study of shared clonotypes between healthy human individuals. The CDR3 extends over 16 amino acids. Germline V gene sequence: CDR1 MNHEY, CDR2 SMNVEV (reference sequence). J gave up 6 bases and V 5 bases, and 13 bases lay outside the gene matches. Measured with immunoSEQ multiplex PCR; TCRdb has only the in-frame clones, and not every one. This table holds over a million clones, 70% to 80% found once. The genes are TRBV27 and TRBJ1-1, with TRBD1 identical over 9 bases. This receptor was taken from a man between 18 and 29 years old in good health. Some clones in this sample may be carry-over from other donors' samples. The sequenced sample was memory CD4+ T cells from PBMCs. The sample's subset: CD45RA-negative fraction. The CDR3 DNA reads as TGTGCCAGCAGTGACCCGGGACAGGGAAGGTTCGCTGAAGCTTTCTTT. Amino acid sequence: CASSDPGQGRFAEAFF.